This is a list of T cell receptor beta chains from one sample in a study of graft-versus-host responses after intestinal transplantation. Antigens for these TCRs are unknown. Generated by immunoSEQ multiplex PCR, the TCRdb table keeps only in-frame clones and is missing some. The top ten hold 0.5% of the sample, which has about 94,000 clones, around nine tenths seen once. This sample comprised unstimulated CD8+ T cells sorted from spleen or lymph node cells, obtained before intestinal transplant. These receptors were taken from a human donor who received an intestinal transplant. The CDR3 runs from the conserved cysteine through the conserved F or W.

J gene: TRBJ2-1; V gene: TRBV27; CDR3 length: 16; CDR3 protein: CASRPLAGFSYNEQFF
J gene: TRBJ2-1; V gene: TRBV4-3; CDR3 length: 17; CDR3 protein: CASSQDTPRGRYNEQFF
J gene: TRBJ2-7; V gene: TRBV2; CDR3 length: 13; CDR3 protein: CASSLPPAYEQYF
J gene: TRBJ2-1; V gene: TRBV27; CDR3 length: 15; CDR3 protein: CASSLSRIAVNEQFF
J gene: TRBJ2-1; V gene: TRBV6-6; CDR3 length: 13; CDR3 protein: CASSYSGGGEQFF
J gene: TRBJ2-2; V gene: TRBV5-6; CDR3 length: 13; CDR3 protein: CASSVTYTGELFF
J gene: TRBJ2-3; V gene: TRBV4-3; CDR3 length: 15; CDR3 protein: CASSQDWPSVDTQYF
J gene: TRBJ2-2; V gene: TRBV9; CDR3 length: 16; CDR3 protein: CASSVAAGVNTGELFF
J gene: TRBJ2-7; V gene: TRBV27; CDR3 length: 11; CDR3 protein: CASSLGDEQYF
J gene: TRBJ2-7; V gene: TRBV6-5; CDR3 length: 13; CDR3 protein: CASSYSEGGEQYF
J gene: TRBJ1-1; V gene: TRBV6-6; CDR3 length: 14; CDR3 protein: CASSLRGLNTEAFF
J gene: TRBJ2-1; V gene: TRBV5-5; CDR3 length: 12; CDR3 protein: CASSLVGEEQFF
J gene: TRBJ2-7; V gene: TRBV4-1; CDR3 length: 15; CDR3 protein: CASSRLAGGRYEQYF
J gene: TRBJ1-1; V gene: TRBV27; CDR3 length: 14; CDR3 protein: CASSLQAGSTEAFF
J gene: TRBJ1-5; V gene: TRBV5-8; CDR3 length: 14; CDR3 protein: CASSFPEGDQPQHF
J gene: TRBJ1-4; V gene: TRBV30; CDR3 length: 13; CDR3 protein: CAWGTGRDEKLFF
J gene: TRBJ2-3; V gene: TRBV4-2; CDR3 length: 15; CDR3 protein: CASSQAYRGADTQYF
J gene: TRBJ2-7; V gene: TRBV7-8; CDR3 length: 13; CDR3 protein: CASSGLPSYEQYF
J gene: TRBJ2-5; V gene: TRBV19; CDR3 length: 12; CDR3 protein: CATPTGYETQYF
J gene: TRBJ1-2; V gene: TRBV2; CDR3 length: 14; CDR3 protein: CASSDPGYKDGYTF
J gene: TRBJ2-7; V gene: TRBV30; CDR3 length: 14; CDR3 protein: CAWSPGSGTYEQYF
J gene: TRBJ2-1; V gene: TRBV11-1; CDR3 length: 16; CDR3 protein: CASSWAGLEYINEQFF
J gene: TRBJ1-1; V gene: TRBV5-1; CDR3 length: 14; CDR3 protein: CASSLGAGNTEAFF
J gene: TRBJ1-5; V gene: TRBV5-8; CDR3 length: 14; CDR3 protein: CASTLQGNNQPQHF
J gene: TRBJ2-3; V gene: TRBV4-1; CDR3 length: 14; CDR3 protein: CASSQATSADTQYF
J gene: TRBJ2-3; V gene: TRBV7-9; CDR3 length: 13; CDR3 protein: CASSLVRADTQYF
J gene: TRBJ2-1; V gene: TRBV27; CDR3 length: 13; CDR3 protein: CASRGTEYNEQFF
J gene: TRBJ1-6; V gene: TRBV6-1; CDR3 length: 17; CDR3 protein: CASSDTSRQGYNSPLHF
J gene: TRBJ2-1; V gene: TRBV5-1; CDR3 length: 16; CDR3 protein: CASSLAATPGWNEQFF
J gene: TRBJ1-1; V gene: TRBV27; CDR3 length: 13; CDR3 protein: CASSFLGDTEAFF
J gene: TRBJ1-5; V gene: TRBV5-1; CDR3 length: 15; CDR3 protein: CASSLHRGENQPQHF
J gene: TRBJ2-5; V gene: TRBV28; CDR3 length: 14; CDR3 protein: CASSGLAGVETQYF
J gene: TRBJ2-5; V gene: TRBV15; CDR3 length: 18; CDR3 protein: CATSRDGLGLVVYETQYF
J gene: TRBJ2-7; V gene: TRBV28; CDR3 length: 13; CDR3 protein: CASREREEAEQYF
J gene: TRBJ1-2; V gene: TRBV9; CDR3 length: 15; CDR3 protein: CASSVDGGDFYGYTF
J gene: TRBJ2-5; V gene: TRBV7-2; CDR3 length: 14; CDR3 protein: CASSLWAMEETQYF
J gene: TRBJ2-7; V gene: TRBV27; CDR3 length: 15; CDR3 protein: CASSLVGQTIYEQYF
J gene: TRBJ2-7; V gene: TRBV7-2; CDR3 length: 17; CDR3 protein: CASSRTGLAGPPYEQYF
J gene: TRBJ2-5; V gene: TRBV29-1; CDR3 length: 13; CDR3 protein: CSVERDSQETQYF
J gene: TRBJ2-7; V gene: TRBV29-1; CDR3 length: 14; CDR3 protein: CSVEGTGDSYEQYF
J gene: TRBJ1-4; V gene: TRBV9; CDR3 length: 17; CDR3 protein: CASSEEGGGDTNEKLFF
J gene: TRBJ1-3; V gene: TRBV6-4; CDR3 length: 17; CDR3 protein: CASSDFGQGTTGNTIYF
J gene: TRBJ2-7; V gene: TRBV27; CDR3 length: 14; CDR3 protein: CASSVGQGAYEQYF